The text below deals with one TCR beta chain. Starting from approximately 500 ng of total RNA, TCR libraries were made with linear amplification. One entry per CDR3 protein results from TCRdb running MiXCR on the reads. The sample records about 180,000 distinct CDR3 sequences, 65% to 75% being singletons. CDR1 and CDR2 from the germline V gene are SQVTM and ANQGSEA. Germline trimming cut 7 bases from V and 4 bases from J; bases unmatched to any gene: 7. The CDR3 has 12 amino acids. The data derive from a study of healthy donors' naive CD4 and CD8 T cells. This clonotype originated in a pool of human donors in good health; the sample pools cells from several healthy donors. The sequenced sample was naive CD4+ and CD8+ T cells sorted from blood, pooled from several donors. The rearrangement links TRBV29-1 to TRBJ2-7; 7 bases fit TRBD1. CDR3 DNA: TGCAGCGCCTCGGGACAGCCTTACGAGCAGTACTTC. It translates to CSASGQPYEQYF.